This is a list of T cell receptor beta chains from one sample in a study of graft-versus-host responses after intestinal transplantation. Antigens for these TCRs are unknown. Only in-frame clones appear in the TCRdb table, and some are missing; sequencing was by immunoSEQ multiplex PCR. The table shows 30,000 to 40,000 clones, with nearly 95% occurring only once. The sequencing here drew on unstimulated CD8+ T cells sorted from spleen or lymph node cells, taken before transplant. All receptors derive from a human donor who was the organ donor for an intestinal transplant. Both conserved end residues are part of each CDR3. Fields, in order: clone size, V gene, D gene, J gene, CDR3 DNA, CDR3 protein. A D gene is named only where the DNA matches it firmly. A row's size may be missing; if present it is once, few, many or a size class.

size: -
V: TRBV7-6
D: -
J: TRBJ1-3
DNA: TGTGCCAGCAGCTTAGAGGGCGGACTCTCTGGAAACACCATATATTTT
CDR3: CASSLEGGLSGNTIYF

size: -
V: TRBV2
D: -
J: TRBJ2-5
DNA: TGTGCCAGCATATTGACGGGGAGAGAGACCCAGTACTTC
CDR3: CASILTGRETQYF

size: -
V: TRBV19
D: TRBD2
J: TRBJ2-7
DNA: TGTGCCAGTAGTATAGGACTAGCGGGAGGCGAGCAGTACTTC
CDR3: CASSIGLAGGEQYF

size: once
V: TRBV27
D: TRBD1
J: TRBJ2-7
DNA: TGTGCCAGCAAGAAGGACAGGACCCCTTGGCGGCAGTACTTC
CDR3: CASKKDRTPWRQYF

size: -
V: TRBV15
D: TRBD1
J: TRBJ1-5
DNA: TGTGCCACCAGCAGAGAACAGGGGAATCAGCCCCAGCATTTT
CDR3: CATSREQGNQPQHF

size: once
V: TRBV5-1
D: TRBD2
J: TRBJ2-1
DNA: TGCGCCAGCAGGGATCCTAGCGGGAGGGCCTTTAATGAGCAGTTCTTC
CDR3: CASRDPSGRAFNEQFF

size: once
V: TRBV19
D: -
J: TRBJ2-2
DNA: TGTGCCAGTAGTATTCCCAGGGGACCCACTAACACCGGGGAGCTGTTTTTT
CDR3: CASSIPRGPTNTGELFF

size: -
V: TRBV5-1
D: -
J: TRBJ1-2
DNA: TGCGCCAGCAGAGCGGGGCCGTTCTATGGCTACACCTTC
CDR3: CASRAGPFYGYTF

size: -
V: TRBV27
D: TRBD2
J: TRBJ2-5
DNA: TGTGCCAGCAGGATCCTAGCGGGAGTGGAGACCCAGTACTTC
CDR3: CASRILAGVETQYF

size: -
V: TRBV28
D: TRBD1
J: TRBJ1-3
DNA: TGTGCCAGCAGTCCCCCGGACAGGGGATATGGAAACACCATATATTTT
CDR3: CASSPPDRGYGNTIYF

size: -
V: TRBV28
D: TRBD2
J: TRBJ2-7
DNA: TGTGCCAGCAGTTTCAGCGGGAGGGCCTACGAGCAGTACTTC
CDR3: CASSFSGRAYEQYF

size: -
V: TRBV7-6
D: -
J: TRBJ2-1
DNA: TGTGCCAGCAGCCCCCAACTGGGGGGGCTGGGTGAACAGTTCTTC
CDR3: CASSPQLGGLGEQFF

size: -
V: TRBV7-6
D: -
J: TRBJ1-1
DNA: TGTGCCAGCAGCTCGACCTTAGACGGAGGGAACACTGAAGCTTTCTTT
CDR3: CASSSTLDGGNTEAFF

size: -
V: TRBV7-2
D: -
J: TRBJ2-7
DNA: TGTGCCAGCGCGGCAACGGGAGAAGGGTACGAGCAGTACTTC
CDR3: CASAATGEGYEQYF

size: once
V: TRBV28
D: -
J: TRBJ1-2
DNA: TGTGCCAGCAGCCTAGGACGACTCCTACTATACTATGGCTACACCTTC
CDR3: CASSLGRLLLYYGYTF

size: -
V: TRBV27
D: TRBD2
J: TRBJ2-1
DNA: TGTGCCAGCGGGGGACTAGCGGGATCTGAGCAGTTCTTC
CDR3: CASGGLAGSEQFF

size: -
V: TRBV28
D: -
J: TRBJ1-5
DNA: TGTGCCAGCAGTTTATTCGCCGGGGGGGGTCAGCCCCAGCATTTT
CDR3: CASSLFAGGGQPQHF

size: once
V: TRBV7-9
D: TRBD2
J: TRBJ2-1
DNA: TGTGCCAGCAGCGCCCCGACAGCTAGCGGGTATTCCTACAATGAGCAGTTCTTC
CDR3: CASSAPTASGYSYNEQFF

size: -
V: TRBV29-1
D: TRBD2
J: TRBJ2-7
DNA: TGCAGCGTTGCAGGACTAGCGGGAGGTTACGAGCAGTACTTC
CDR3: CSVAGLAGGYEQYF

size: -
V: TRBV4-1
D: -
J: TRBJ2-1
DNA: TGCGCCAGCAGCATAGGCCGGAACTCCTACAATGAGCAGTTCTTC
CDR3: CASSIGRNSYNEQFF

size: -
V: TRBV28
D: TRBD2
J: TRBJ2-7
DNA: TGTGCCAGCAGTTTCAGCGTGGGACTAGGAAGCGAGCAGTACTTC
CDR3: CASSFSVGLGSEQYF

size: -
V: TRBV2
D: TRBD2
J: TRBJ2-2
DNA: TGTGCCAGCAGAGGGTGGGGACTAGCGGGAGCGAACACCGGGGAGCTGTTTTTT
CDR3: CASRGWGLAGANTGELFF

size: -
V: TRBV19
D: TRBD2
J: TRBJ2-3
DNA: TGTGCCACTACCCCTCGGGAGGAGGGCACAGATACGCAGTATTTT
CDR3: CATTPREEGTDTQYF

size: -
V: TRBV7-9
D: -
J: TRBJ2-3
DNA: TGTGCCAGCAGCTTAGGTGCTTTAGCAGGCACAGATACGCAGTATTTT
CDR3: CASSLGALAGTDTQYF

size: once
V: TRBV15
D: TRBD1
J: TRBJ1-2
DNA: TGTGCCACCAGCAGTGACAGGGGCTCTGGCTACACCTTC
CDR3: CATSSDRGSGYTF

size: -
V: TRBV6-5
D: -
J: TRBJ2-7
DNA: TGTGCCAGCAGCCCCCTGGAGGGATCTTACGAGCAGTACTTC
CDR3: CASSPLEGSYEQYF

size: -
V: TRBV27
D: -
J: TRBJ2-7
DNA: TGTGCCAGCAGTTTATGGTCGGGCTACGAGCAGTACTTC
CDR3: CASSLWSGYEQYF